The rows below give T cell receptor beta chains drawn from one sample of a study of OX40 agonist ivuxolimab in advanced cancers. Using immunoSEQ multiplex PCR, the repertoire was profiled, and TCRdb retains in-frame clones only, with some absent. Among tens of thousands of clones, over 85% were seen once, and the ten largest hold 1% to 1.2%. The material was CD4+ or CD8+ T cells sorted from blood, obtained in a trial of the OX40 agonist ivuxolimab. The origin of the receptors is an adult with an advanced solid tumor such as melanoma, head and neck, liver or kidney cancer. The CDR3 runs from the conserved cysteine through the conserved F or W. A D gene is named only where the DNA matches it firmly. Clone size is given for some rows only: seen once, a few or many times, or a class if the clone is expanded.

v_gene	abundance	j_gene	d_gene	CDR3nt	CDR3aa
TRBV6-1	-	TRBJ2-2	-	TGTGCCGGAAGAGGGGCTTCCGGGGAGCTGTTTTTT	CAGRGASGELFF
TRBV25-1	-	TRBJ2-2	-	TGTGCCAGCAGCAGGGGTGGGGCCTACGCGAACACCGGGGAGCTGTTTTTT	CASSRGGAYANTGELFF
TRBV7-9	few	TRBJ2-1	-	TGTGCCAGCAGCCCCGGTGGGGTTGAGCGCAATGAGCAGTTCTTC	CASSPGGVERNEQFF
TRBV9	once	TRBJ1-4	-	TGTGCCAGCAGTGGGAAACTGTTTTTT	CASSGKLFF
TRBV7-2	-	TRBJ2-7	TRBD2	TGTGCCAGCAGCTATAGCGGGGGGGCGGCCGAGCAGTACTTC	CASSYSGGAAEQYF
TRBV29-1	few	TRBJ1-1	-	TGCAGCGTTGGTTGGGGCCGGGACACTGAAGCTTTCTTT	CSVGWGRDTEAFF
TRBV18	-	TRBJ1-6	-	TGTGCCAGCTCACTTACCGAAGTCCAGGGAGGAAGAGAGTTCCACTTT	CASSLTEVQGGREFHF
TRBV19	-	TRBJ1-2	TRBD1	TGTGCCAGTAGTAAGCCGGGACAGGGGAACTATGGCTACACCTTC	CASSKPGQGNYGYTF
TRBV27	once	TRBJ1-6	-	TGTGCCAGCAGTTTTCAGGGGCGACGCGGTTCACCCCTCCACTTT	CASSFQGRRGSPLHF
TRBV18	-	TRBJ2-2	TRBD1	TGTGCCAGCGCCTCCGACAGGGACGCCGGGGAGCTGTTTTTT	CASASDRDAGELFF
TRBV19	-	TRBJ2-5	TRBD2	TGTGCCAGTAGTAACCAGTGGGCGGGGGATAAAGAGACCCAGTACTTC	CASSNQWAGDKETQYF
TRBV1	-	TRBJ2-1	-	TGCACCAGCAGCCTGGGACTAGCGGGGGTGGGAGAGCAGTTCTTC	CTSSLGLAGVGEQFF
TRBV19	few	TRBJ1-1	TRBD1	TGTGCCAGTAGTTCCCCGGGACAGGGCGTCTTCGCTTTCTTT	CASSSPGQGVFAFF
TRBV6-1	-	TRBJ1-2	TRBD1	TGTGCCAGCAGGAACGGACAGGGCCGTACCTATGGCTACACCTTC	CASRNGQGRTYGYTF
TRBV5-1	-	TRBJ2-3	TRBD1	TGCGCCAGCAGACTGGGACAGGGAGGACCCGATACGCAGTATTTT	CASRLGQGGPDTQYF
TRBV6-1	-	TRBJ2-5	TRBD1	TGTGCCAGCATGGGAGGGACAGGGGGGGTGACCCAGTACTTC	CASMGGTGGVTQYF
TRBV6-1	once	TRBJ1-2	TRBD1	TGTGCCAGCTCTAGACAGGGGACTAACTATGGCTACACCTTC	CASSRQGTNYGYTF
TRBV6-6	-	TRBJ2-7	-	TGTGCCAGCAGTTACGGGGGACACGGGTCTAAGGGCGAGCAGTACTTC	CASSYGGHGSKGEQYF
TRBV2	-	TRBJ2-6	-	TGTGCCAGTAGGGCTGGGTACTCTGGGGCCAACGTCCTGACTTTC	CASRAGYSGANVLTF
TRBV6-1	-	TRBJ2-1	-	TGTGCCAGCGGGGAACAGGGAGTAGGCAATGAGCAGTTCTTC	CASGEQGVGNEQFF
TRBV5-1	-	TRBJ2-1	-	TGCGCCAGCAGCTTGGACGGTGGGGGTTCCTACAATGAGCAGTTCTTC	CASSLDGGGSYNEQFF
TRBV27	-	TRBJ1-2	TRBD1	TGTGCCAGCAGTCCCTCCCTGGGACAGAACTATGGCTACACCTTC	CASSPSLGQNYGYTF
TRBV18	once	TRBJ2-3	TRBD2	TGTGCCAGCTCACCTCTTATTCTAGCGGGGGGGCCGGATACGCAGTATTTT	CASSPLILAGGPDTQYF
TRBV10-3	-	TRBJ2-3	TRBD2	TGTGCCATCAGTGAGGGGACTAGCGACTTCTCAGGCACAGATACGCAGTATTTT	CAISEGTSDFSGTDTQYF
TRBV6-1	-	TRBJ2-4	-	TGTGCCAGCACCCCCACGGACAGTTTGTCAAACATTCAGTACTTC	CASTPTDSLSNIQYF
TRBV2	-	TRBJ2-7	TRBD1	TGTGCCAGCAGTGAAGACAGGGGGCACGAGCAGTACTTC	CASSEDRGHEQYF
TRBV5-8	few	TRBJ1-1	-	TGTGCCAGCAGCTTGTCGGGCATCGGTGAAGCTTTCTTT	CASSLSGIGEAFF
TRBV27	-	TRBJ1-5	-	TGTGCCAGCAGTACAAACAGGGCGAGCAATCAGCCCCAGCATTTT	CASSTNRASNQPQHF
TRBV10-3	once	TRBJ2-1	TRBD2	TGTGCCACCGACAGACTAGCGGGGGGCCGATACAATGAGCAGTTCTTC	CATDRLAGGRYNEQFF
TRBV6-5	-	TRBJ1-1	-	TGTGCCAGCAGTTACTCGTTAGGGGGGGAAGCTTTCTTT	CASSYSLGGEAFF
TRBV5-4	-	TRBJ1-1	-	TGTGCCAGCAGCGAGGGGGGGCGATTGGCTGAAGCTTTCTTT	CASSEGGRLAEAFF
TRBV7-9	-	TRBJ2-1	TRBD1	TGTGCCAGCAGCTGGCGTAGACAGGGGGGCCCTCGGACCTACAATGAGCAGTTCTTC	CASSWRRQGGPRTYNEQFF
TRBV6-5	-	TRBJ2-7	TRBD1	TGTGCCAGCAGTTCCCTGGGACAGGGAGGTCGCTACGAGCAGTACTTC	CASSSLGQGGRYEQYF
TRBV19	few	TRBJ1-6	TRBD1	TGTGCCAGTAGTCTCCGGACAGGGAATTCACCCCTCCACTTT	CASSLRTGNSPLHF
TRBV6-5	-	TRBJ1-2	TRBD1	TGTGCCAGCAGGATAGTAGGGGGCGACTATGGCTACACCTTC	CASRIVGGDYGYTF
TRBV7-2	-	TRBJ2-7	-	TGTGCCAGCAGCTCTCGACGGAACGAGCAGTACTTC	CASSSRRNEQYF
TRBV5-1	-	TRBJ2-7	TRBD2	TGCGCCAGCAGCTCCCCTCTTAGCGGGGGGAGAACCTACGAGCAGTACTTC	CASSSPLSGGRTYEQYF
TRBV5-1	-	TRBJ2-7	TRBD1	TGCGCCAGCAGCTTGGGCGGGACAGGTAACTACGAGCAGTACTTC	CASSLGGTGNYEQYF
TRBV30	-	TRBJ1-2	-	TGTGCCTGGAGTGAACAGAATCTGGGGGGCTACACCTTC	CAWSEQNLGGYTF
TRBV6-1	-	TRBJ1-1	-	TGTGCCAGCAGTGCCCGTGACACGAACACTGAAGCTTTCTTT	CASSARDTNTEAFF
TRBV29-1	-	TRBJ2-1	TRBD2	TGCAGCCATGGGGCCGGGACTACCACCTACAATGAGCAGTTCTTC	CSHGAGTTTYNEQFF
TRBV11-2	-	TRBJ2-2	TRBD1	TGTGCCAGCAGCTTTTACAGGGGGCGAGGGAACACCGGGGAGCTGTTTTTT	CASSFYRGRGNTGELFF
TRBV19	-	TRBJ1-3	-	TGTGCCACCTCAGTTGGCACAGCTGGAAACACCATATATTTT	CATSVGTAGNTIYF
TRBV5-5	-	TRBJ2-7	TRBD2	TGTGCCAGCAGCTTTGCCCCTAGCGGGGGGGCCTACGAGCAGTACTTC	CASSFAPSGGAYEQYF
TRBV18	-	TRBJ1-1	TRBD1	TGTGCCAGCTCACCGAATATAGGACAGGGACACACTGAAGCTTTCTTT	CASSPNIGQGHTEAFF
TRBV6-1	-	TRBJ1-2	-	TGTGCCAGCAGTGAAGTCCCCAACTATGGCTACACCTTC	CASSEVPNYGYTF
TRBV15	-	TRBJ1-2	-	TGTGCCACCAGCAGAGTGTACCAGAAGGGGGACTATGGCTACACCTTC	CATSRVYQKGDYGYTF
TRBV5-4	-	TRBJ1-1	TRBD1	TGTGCCAGCAGCCAAGATTACACAGGGGGCACTGAAGCTTTCTTT	CASSQDYTGGTEAFF
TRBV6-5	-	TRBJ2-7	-	TGTGCCAGCCAAACTCCGGGGGTGACCTCCTACGAGCAGTACTTC	CASQTPGVTSYEQYF
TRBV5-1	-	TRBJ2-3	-	TGCGCCAGCAGCTTCACCGACCGCCAGACAGATACGCAGTATTTT	CASSFTDRQTDTQYF
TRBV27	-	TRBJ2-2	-	TGTGCCAGCAGTATAGGGAGTCGTCACACCGGGGAGCTGTTTTTT	CASSIGSRHTGELFF